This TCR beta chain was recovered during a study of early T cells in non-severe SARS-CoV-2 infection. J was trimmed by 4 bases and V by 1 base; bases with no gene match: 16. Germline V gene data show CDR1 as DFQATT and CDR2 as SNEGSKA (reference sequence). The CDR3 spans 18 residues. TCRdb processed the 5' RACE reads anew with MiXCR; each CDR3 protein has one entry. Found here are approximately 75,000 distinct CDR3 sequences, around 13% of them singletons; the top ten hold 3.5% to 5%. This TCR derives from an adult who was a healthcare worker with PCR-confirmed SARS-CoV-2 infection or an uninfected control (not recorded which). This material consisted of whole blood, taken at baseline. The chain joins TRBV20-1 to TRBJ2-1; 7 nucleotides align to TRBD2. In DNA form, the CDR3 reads TGCAGTGCTAGAGCCGGGGGGACGGGAGGAAAATCGTACAATGAGCAGTTCTTC. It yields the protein CSARAGGTGGKSYNEQFF.